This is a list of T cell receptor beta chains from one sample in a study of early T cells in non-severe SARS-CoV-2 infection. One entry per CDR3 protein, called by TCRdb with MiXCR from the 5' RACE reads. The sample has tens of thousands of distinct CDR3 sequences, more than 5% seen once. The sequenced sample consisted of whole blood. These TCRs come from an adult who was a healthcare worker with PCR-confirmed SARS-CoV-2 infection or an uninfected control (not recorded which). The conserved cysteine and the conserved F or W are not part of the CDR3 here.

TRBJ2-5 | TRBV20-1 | SASTHSSIQETQY
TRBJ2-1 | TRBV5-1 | ASSLGATSGYNEQF
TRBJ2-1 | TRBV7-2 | ASSSLLVGRQF
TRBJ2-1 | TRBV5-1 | ASSLAGPSSYNEQF
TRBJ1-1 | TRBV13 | ASSLTDTEAF
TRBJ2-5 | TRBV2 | ASSGWREYQETQY
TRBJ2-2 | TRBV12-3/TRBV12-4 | ASSPGSGELF
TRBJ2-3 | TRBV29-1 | SAKADTQY
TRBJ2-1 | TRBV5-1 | ASTRNYNEQF
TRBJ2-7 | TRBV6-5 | ASSYFQTSGGEQY
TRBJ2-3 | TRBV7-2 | ASELSIDTQY
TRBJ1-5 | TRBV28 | ASSPPARVRRNQPQH
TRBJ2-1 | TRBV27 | ASSSGTNPYNEQF
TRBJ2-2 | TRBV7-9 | ASSPTSGYTGELF
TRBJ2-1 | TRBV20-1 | SARKGGYNEQF
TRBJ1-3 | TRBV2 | ASTRTVSGNTIY
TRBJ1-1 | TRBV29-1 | SAGQTGPNTEAF
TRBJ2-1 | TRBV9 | ASSFEDGSYNEQF
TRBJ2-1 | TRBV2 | ANQQGIYNEQF
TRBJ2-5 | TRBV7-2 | ASSPGLAVQETQY
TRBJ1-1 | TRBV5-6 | ASSSGPTNTEAF